The 22 T cell receptor beta chains presented below share a single source sample, sequenced in a study of blood T cell repertoires in COVID-19. Clones were read by immunoSEQ multiplex PCR, and TCRdb kept only the in-frame ones, dropping some. The top ten hold 1.8% of the sample, which has under 250,000 clones, approximately 84% seen once. The specimen was PBMCs or T cells enriched from blood (not recorded which). Receptors were obtained from a man aged 55 to 70 who had recovered from COVID-19.

This clone was seen a single time. The V gene is TRBV11-2, the J gene TRBJ2-3; possibly TRBD1 for D (5 bases). The CDR3 sequence is 14 residues long. CDR1 and CDR2 from the germline V gene are SGHAT and FQNNGV. V was shortened by 5 bases and J by 0 bases, with 9 bases between the two germline ends. DNA of the CDR3: TGTGCCAGCAGCCCCCGACAGAGCACAGATACGCAGTATTTT. Translation gives CASSPRQSTDTQYF.

This clone was detected only a few times. The J gene is TRBJ1-2, the V gene TRBV6-2 or TRBV6-3; 7 bases match TRBD1. Germline assignment: CDR1 MNHEY and CDR2 SVGEGT. The CDR3 consists of 17 residues. The trim removed 5 bases at V and 0 bases at J, leaving 12 bases unmatched. Here the CDR3 reads CASSGWDREDTNYGYTF. The CDR3 nucleotides read TGTGCCAGCAGTGGGTGGGACAGAGAAGACACTAACTATGGCTACACCTTC.

This chain joins TRBV12-3 or TRBV12-4 and TRBJ1-4; no definite D call. The CDR3 totals 12 residues. V was trimmed by 6 bases and J by 7 bases, leaving 9 bases between them. The CDR3 DNA follows: TGTGCCAGCAGGAGGGAAAGTGAAAAACTGTTTTTT. Amino acids: CASRRESEKLFF.

This clone was observed a single time. The chain's CDR3 is CASSFEGLGANVLTF. In DNA, the CDR3 is TGCGCCAGCAGCTTCGAGGGTTTAGGGGCCAACGTCCTGACTTTC. This chain links TRBV5-1 with TRBJ2-6; D perhaps matches TRBD2 (5 bases). Per the germline V gene, CDR1 is SGHRS and CDR2 is YFSETQ. The length of the CDR3 is 15 residues. V gave up 2 bases and J gave up 4 bases, with 10 bases separating them.

The chain combines TRBV2 with TRBJ1-3; a possible D gene is TRBD1 (5 bases). V was trimmed by 6 bases and J by 0 bases, leaving 6 bases between them. Germline V gene data show CDR1 as SNHLY and CDR2 as FYNNEI. The CDR3 covers 13 residues. This chain's CDR3 is CASRQDSGNTIYF. The CDR3 region has the DNA TGTGCCAGCAGACAGGACTCTGGAAACACCATATATTTT.

The chain recombines TRBV7-2 with TRBJ1-2, with 7 bases fitting TRBD1. Germline lookup yields CDR1 SGHTA and CDR2 FQGNSA. The ends lost 5 bases at V and 4 bases at J; junction bases unmatched: 13. The CDR3 totals 16 residues. The chain's CDR3 is CASSPGGSRQIYGYTF. In DNA form, the CDR3 reads TGTGCCAGCAGCCCAGGGGGGTCCCGACAAATCTATGGCTACACCTTC.

This rearrangement joins TRBV2 to TRBJ2-7; TRBD1 is a possible D gene (5 bases). Germline CDR1 and CDR2: SNHLY and FYNNEI. This CDR3 has 12 residues. With 9 bases removed from V and 3 bases from J, the gap between germline ends came to 12 bases. The CDR3 bases are TGTGCCAGTTCCCAGGGAAACTACGAGCAGTACTTC. Amino acid sequence: CASSQGNYEQYF. The full variable domain, in which reference TRBV2 and TRBJ2-7 provide the parts outside the CDR3, is EPEVTQTPSHQVTQMGQEVILRCVPISNHLYFYWYRQILGQKVEFLVSFYNNEISEKSEIFDDQFSVERPDGSNFTLKIRSTKLEDSAMYFCASSQGNYEQYFGPGTRLTVT.

This clone appeared once. The V gene is TRBV7-9, the J gene TRBJ1-1; tentatively, D is TRBD1 (5 bases). CDR3 size: 13 residues. In germline, CDR1 is SEHNR, CDR2 FQNEAQ (reference sequence). V was cut by 8 bases and J by 3 bases, with 13 bases left in between. CDR3 nucleotide sequence: TGTGCCAGCGTCCGGTTAGGGGACACTGAAGCTTTCTTT. This codes for CASVRLGDTEAFF.

This clone was counted once. The gene calls are TRBV6-6 and TRBJ2-7; 7 nucleotides align to TRBD2. Trimming removed 5 bases from V and 0 bases from J; junction bases left unmatched: 7. CDR3 length: 15 residues. Germline V CDR1 and CDR2: MNHNY, SVGAGI (reference sequence). The CDR3 DNA follows: TGTGCCAGCAGTCCCCGACCGGGGGGCTCCTACGAGCAGTACTTC. Protein: CASSPRPGGSYEQYF.

This clone was seen once. The chain employs TRBV6-2 or TRBV6-3 and TRBJ1-1; D uncertain. Germline assignment: CDR1 MNHEY and CDR2 SVGEGT. V lost 5 bases and J 1 base, leaving 14 bases between the germline ends. The CDR3 has 15 residues. Here the CDR3 DNA reads TGTGCCAGCAGTACGAACAAGTTTGGGAACACTGAAGCTTTCTTT. Residues: CASSTNKFGNTEAFF.

This sequence joins TRBV6-4 and TRBJ1-6; D not certain. The CDR3 extends over 12 amino acids. Per germline, CDR1 MRHNA and CDR2 SNTAGT. V was clipped by 6 bases and J by 9 bases, with 9 bases between them. CDR3 sequence reads: CASSASGSPLHF. The CDR3 region has the DNA TGTGCCAGCAGCGCCAGCGGTTCACCCCTCCACTTT.

The J gene is TRBJ1-1, the V gene TRBV10-3, with a weak D call TRBD1 (6 bases). V lost 2 bases to trimming and J lost 0 bases, with 10 bases between them. Germline V gives CDR1 ENHRY, CDR2 SYGVKD. This CDR3 is 15 amino acids long. The CDR3 sequence: CAISEAGVVNTEAFF. For the CDR3, the DNA is TGTGCCATCAGTGAGGCAGGGGTGGTGAACACTGAAGCTTTCTTT.

The genes are TRBV29-1 and TRBJ1-1, with 8 bases matching TRBD1. V was clipped by 4 bases and J by 0 bases; unmatched bases: 4. Germline-derived CDR1 and CDR2 are SQVTM and ANQGSEA. The CDR3 has 14 amino acids. In DNA, the CDR3 is TGCAGCGTTGCAGGGGGCCACATGAACACTGAAGCTTTCTTT. Amino acid sequence: CSVAGGHMNTEAFF.

This clone was observed a few times. The chain links TRBV5-4 to TRBJ2-2, with D tentatively TRBD1 (5 bases). Germline CDR1 and CDR2: SGHNT and YYREEE (reference sequence). The CDR3 is made up of 15 amino acids. Trimming took off 5 bases at V and 4 bases at J, with 15 bases between the two ends. CDR3 residues: CASSFQVGVTGELFF. In DNA form, the CDR3 reads TGTGCCAGCAGTTTCCAAGTAGGGGTCACCGGGGAGCTGTTTTTT.

The chain recombines TRBV7-8 with TRBJ1-4, with D perhaps matching TRBD1 (6 bases). Germline values: CDR1 SGHVS, CDR2 FQNEAQ. The CDR3 runs 16 residues. Trimming left V 5 bases short and J 3 bases short, with 16 bases between. The CDR3 loop reads CASSRTGSPANEKLFF. The CDR3 bases are TGTGCCAGCAGCCGAACAGGGAGTCCTGCTAATGAAAAACTGTTTTTT.

This sequence joins TRBV5-6 and TRBJ1-2; TRBD1 matches at 10 bases. This CDR3 is built from 18 residues. Germline V CDR1 and CDR2: SGHDT, YYEEEE. Losses at the gene ends were 4 bases for V and 4 bases for J; bases not matched to a gene: 16. The CDR3 reads CASSISGSPGQGIYGYTF. In nucleotides, the CDR3 is TGTGCCAGCAGCATCTCTGGTTCCCCGGGACAGGGGATCTATGGCTACACCTTC.

The chain joins TRBV6-1 to TRBJ2-5; D perhaps matches TRBD1 (6 bases). CDR1 is MNHNS, CDR2 SASEGT, per germline. The CDR3 consists of 15 residues. Trimming took 1 base from V and 7 from J, leaving 16 bases between them. CDR3 region: CASSEVWGQTGTQYF. Written as DNA, the CDR3 is TGTGCCAGCAGTGAAGTATGGGGGCAGACGGGGACCCAGTACTTC.

As for this clone: A read error may produce the germline difference seen at one junction end. V is TRBV7-7 and J is TRBJ1-6, with D possibly being TRBD1 (6 bases). Germline CDR1 SSHAT, CDR2 FNYEAQ (reference sequence). CDR3 length equals 16 residues. DNA for the CDR3: TGTGCTAGCAGCTTACAGGGTTGCCGGGATAATTCACCCCTCCACTTT. It encodes CASSLQGCRDNSPLHF.

The chain joins TRBV19 to TRBJ2-1; 11 bases agree with TRBD2. Per germline, CDR1 LNHDA and CDR2 SQIVND (reference sequence). The V segment lost 4 bases and the J segment 3 bases; nucleotides outside the gene matches: 5. This CDR3 region has 16 residues. This CDR3 reads CASSKLAGEIYNEQFF. Here the CDR3 DNA reads TGTGCCAGTAGTAAACTAGCGGGGGAGATCTACAATGAGCAGTTCTTC.

This chain links TRBV5-5 with TRBJ2-7; TRBD1 matches at 7 bases. The J segment lost 4 bases and the V segment lost 2 bases, leaving 6 bases of the junction unmatched. Per germline, CDR1 SGHKS and CDR2 YYEKEE (reference sequence). The CDR3 contains 14 residues. The CDR3 region has the DNA TGTGCCAGCAGCTTTTCACAGGGGCTTTACGAGCAGTACTTC. Its protein product is CASSFSQGLYEQYF.

V usage is TRBV7-9 and J usage is TRBJ2-3; 8 nucleotides align to TRBD1. CDR1 and CDR2 (germline): SEHNR, FQNEAQ (reference sequence). V shed 5 bases and J 3 bases; nucleotides not matched to a gene: 7. CDR3 length: 15 amino acids. This CDR3 reads CASSDRTGWTDTQYF. The CDR3 DNA reads TGTGCCAGCAGCGACCGGACAGGGTGGACAGATACGCAGTATTTT.

The count of this clone is one. This chain joins TRBV10-3 and TRBJ1-3, with 7 positions matching TRBD1. The length of the CDR3 is 14 residues. The germline V gene encodes CDR1 ENHRY and CDR2 SYGVKD. V gave up 10 bases and J gave up 11 bases; unmatched junction bases: 17. CDR3 residues: CASTPSDRARAIYF. CDR3 nucleotides: TGTGCCAGTACCCCATCCGACAGGGCTCGCGCCATATATTTT.